This is a list of T cell receptor beta chains from one sample in a study of blood T cells in healthy people across ages. Via MiXCR, TCRdb re-called the 5' RACE reads, giving one row per CDR3 protein. The sample holds 600,000 or so distinct CDR3 sequences, around 20% seen once. Sequencing was performed on blood. The receptor set was obtained from a man between 65 and 85 years old in good health. CDR3s include the opening cysteine and the closing phenylalanine or tryptophan. The D gene is left open where the match is weak. Clone size is given for some rows only: seen once, a few or many times, or a class if the clone is expanded.

j_call d_call v_call clone_size cdr3_aa cdr3_nt
TRBJ1-1 . TRBV15 few CATSRRSGDTEAFF TGTGCCACCAGCAGAAGATCAGGAGACACTGAAGCTTTCTTT
TRBJ2-5 TRBD1 TRBV29-1 few CSVGDSQETQYF TGCAGCGTCGGGGACAGTCAAGAGACCCAGTACTTC
TRBJ1-1 . TRBV12-3/TRBV12-4 few CASSRQNTEAFF TGTGCCAGCAGCAGACAGAACACTGAAGCTTTCTTT
TRBJ2-7 TRBD1 TRBV7-2 . CASSLPDRAYEQYF TGTGCCAGCAGCCTACCGGACAGGGCTTATGAGCAGTACTTC
TRBJ2-2 . TRBV5-5 few CASSAWGDTGELFF TGTGCCAGCAGCGCGTGGGGGGACACCGGGGAGCTGTTTTTT
TRBJ2-2 . TRBV20-1 few CSARVSSNTGELFF TGCAGTGCTAGAGTTAGCAGTAACACCGGGGAGCTGTTTTTT
TRBJ2-1 . TRBV7-7 many CASSLAKGLNEQFF TGTGCTAGCAGCTTAGCTAAAGGGTTGAACGAGCAGTTCTTC
TRBJ2-1 . TRBV6-2/TRBV6-3 few CASSYSLYYNEQFF TGTGCCAGCAGTTACTCGCTCTACTACAATGAGCAGTTCTTC
TRBJ2-7 . TRBV12-3/TRBV12-4 . CASSLGVDNYEQYF TGTGCCAGCAGTTTAGGGGTCGATAACTACGAGCAGTACTTC
TRBJ2-7 TRBD1 TRBV25-1 many CASTGQGPHEQYF TGTGCCAGCACGGGACAGGGCCCCCACGAGCAGTACTTC
TRBJ2-5 . TRBV5-1 many CASYREIETQYF TGCGCCAGCTATAGGGAGATTGAGACCCAGTACTTC
TRBJ2-2 . TRBV7-9 . CASSLSGHPGELFF TGTGCCAGCAGCTTGAGTGGACATCCCGGGGAGCTGTTTTTT
TRBJ2-5 . TRBV20-1 . CSASLARRETQYF TGCAGTGCTAGCCTGGCAAGAAGGGAGACCCAGTACTTC
TRBJ2-7 . TRBV6-5 . CASSYSPFGMGTYEQYF TGTGCCAGCAGTTACTCCCCGTTCGGAATGGGGACCTACGAGCAGTACTTC
TRBJ2-1 TRBD2 TRBV20-1 few CSARDELAGSSSYNEQFF TGCAGTGCTAGAGATGAACTAGCGGGAAGTAGCTCCTACAATGAGCAGTTCTTC
TRBJ2-1 . TRBV10-3 once CAISDTGSSYNEQFF TGTGCCATCAGTGATACAGGGAGCTCCTACAATGAGCAGTTCTTC